Listed below are T cell receptor beta chains from one sample, sequenced in a study of T cell repertoires in cytomegalovirus infection. TCRdb processed the reads anew with MiXCR; each CDR3 protein has one entry. The sample has around 530,000 distinct CDR3 sequences; approximately 25% are singletons. The specimen was PBMCs. These receptors were obtained from a human donor in good health (CMV status not recorded). Some clones in this sample may be carry-over from other donors' samples. The CDR3 runs from the conserved cysteine through the conserved F or W. The D gene is left open where the match is weak. Size is omitted from some rows. Given values are once, few, many or a class for expanded clones.

d_gene,v_gene,len,abundance,j_gene,CDR3nt,CDR3aa
-,TRBV28,18,few,TRBJ2-4,TGTGCCAGCAGTGAGGGGCCAGGGTTCCCCTATAGAGTGGACATTCAGTACTTC,CASSEGPGFPYRVDIQYF
-,TRBV20-1,13,-,TRBJ2-5,TGCAGTGCTATGATCGGGCCGGGGGAGACCCAGTACTTC,CSAMIGPGETQYF
-,TRBV7-7,18,-,TRBJ2-2,TGTGCTAGCAGCTTTTTTTTGATGGGGTCAGGGGAGACCGGGGAGCTGTTTTTT,CASSFFLMGSGETGELFF
TRBD1,TRBV7-4,16,once,TRBJ1-2,TGTGCCAGCAGCTTTTACTCCGGACAGGGGAACTATGGCTACACCTTC,CASSFYSGQGNYGYTF
-,TRBV10-2,12,few,TRBJ1-2,TGCGCCAGCTTCACAGCCAACTATGGCTACACCTTC,CASFTANYGYTF
TRBD2,TRBV11-2,19,few,TRBJ2-3,TGTGCCAGCAGCTTCCCTTCCCGACTAGCGGGACCGCTCACAGATACGCAGTATTTT,CASSFPSRLAGPLTDTQYF
-,TRBV12-3/TRBV12-4,16,-,TRBJ1-2,TGTGCCAGCCGACAAACCCCTCGGGGTGGCGACTATGGCTACACCTTC,CASRQTPRGGDYGYTF
-,TRBV29-1,15,-,TRBJ1-1,TGCAGCGTTGGGGGAATTGGGGGCGGCATCACTGAAGCTTTCTTT,CSVGGIGGGITEAFF
TRBD1,TRBV7-2,14,many,TRBJ1-5,TGTGCCAGCAGCTTGACAGGGGACAATCAGCCCCAGCATTTT,CASSLTGDNQPQHF
TRBD1,TRBV7-2,14,many,TRBJ2-7,TGTGCCAGCAGGATGAGACAGGGGATGGGCGAGCAGTACTTC,CASRMRQGMGEQYF
TRBD2,TRBV4-1,15,few,TRBJ2-3,TGCGCCAGCAGCCAAGGAGATAGCGGGAGGACGACGCAGTATTTT,CASSQGDSGRTTQYF
-,TRBV12-5,19,-,TRBJ1-1,TGTGCTAGTGGTTTGGCCGTGGGCGGTAGAGGGGAGGTGGACACTGAAGCTTTCTTT,CASGLAVGGRGEVDTEAFF
-,TRBV19,14,-,TRBJ2-3,TGTGCCAGTAGTCGCGCGGGGATCACAGATACGCAGTATTTT,CASSRAGITDTQYF
TRBD2,TRBV4-3,18,-,TRBJ2-5,TGCGCCAGCAGCCAAGATCGGCATAGCGGGAGGGCTGAAGAGACCCAGTACTTC,CASSQDRHSGRAEETQYF